The T cell receptor beta chain under discussion was sequenced for a study of blood T cell repertoires in COVID-19. Profiled with immunoSEQ multiplex PCR; TCRdb holds only in-frame clones, not every one. The repertoire consists of under 250,000 clones, with over 70% occurring once and the leading ten covering approximately 3.7%. CDR3 length: 14 amino acids. Germline CDR1 is SGHAT and CDR2 is FQNNGV. The V and J ends lost 6 bases and 0 bases respectively, with 11 bases between them. Participant-given clinical history determined each cohort assignment. This chain links TRBV11-2 with TRBJ1-1; no definite D call. Material for sequencing was PBMCs or T cells enriched from blood (not recorded which). The sequence derives from a woman aged 25 to 45 who had been exposed to COVID-19. This chain's CDR3 is CASSDKLLNTEAFF. DNA of the CDR3: TGTGCCAGCAGTGACAAATTACTGAACACTGAAGCTTTCTTT.